The 18 T cell receptor beta chains below come from one sample, sequenced in a study of identical twins. MiXCR, run by TCRdb on the 5' RACE reads, gives a single entry per CDR3 protein. The sample shows some 1,700,000 distinct CDR3 sequences, about 31% of them seen only once. The sample consisted of cord blood. Receptors originate from a newborn girl in good health.

This chain uses TRBV5-1 with TRBJ1-4; a weak D match, TRBD1 (6 bases). Trimming stripped 0 bases from V and 0 bases from J, with 12 bases between. Germline CDR1 is SGHRS and CDR2 is YFSETQ. This CDR3 is built from 17 residues. The CDR3 sequence is CASSLGQVSATNEKLFF. Written as DNA, the CDR3 is TGCGCCAGCAGCTTGGGACAGGTGTCTGCAACTAATGAAAAACTGTTTTTT.

The rearrangement joins TRBV7-8 to TRBJ2-3; D uncertain. CDR3 length: 15 amino acids. Germline values: CDR1 SGHVS, CDR2 FQNEAQ. The germline V and J ends were trimmed by 0 bases and 11 bases, with 18 bases remaining between them. The DNA of the CDR3 is TGTGCCAGCAGCTTAGCCCTTCCTAACCCAGGCGAGCAGTATTTT. Its translation is CASSLALPNPGEQYF.

The chain couples TRBV5-4 to TRBJ2-3; tentatively, D is TRBD1 (6 bases). This CDR3 contains 17 residues. The germline V gene has CDR1 SGHNT and CDR2 YYREEE (reference sequence). V lost 4 bases to trimming and J lost 2 bases, with 20 bases between them. This CDR3 reads CASSLDRQGFYTDTQYF. The CDR3 DNA reads TGTGCCAGCAGCCTGGACCGGCAGGGGTTCTACACAGATACGCAGTATTTT.

This clonotype was observed a single time. Here the CDR3 reads CATSRDLQGWYTEAFF. The CDR3 DNA reads as TGTGCCACCAGCAGAGATCTACAGGGCTGGTACACTGAAGCTTTCTTT. This chain uses TRBV15 with TRBJ1-1; TRBD1 might be the D (6 bases). With 0 bases removed from V and 3 bases from J, the gap between germline ends came to 14 bases. Looked up from germline, CDR1 is LNHNV and CDR2 is YYDKDF (reference sequence). This CDR3 has 16 residues.

This clonotype was seen more than once but under ten times. The J gene is TRBJ1-1, the V gene TRBV4-1, with TRBD1 matching 9 bases. Per the germline V gene, CDR1 is MGHRA and CDR2 is YSYEKL. J lost 5 bases, V lost 3 bases, and 13 bases had no gene match. This CDR3 comprises 17 residues. CDR3 protein: CASSHGGTGIGGTEAFF. For the CDR3, the DNA is TGCGCCAGCAGCCATGGTGGGACAGGGATCGGGGGGACTGAAGCTTTCTTT.

This clonotype has just a few counts. The chain has TRBV11-2 and TRBJ1-2; D is perhaps TRBD1 (5 bases). V was shortened by 0 bases and J by 3 bases, with 8 bases between the two germline ends. The CDR3 contains 14 residues. CDR1 and CDR2 (germline): SGHAT, FQNNGV. DNA for the CDR3: TGTGCCAGCAGCTTAGAGGGGGACCACTATGGCTACACCTTC. This translates into CASSLEGDHYGYTF.

The chain combines TRBV3-1 with TRBJ2-7, with D hard to call. V lost 4 bases and J 0 bases, leaving 7 bases between the germline ends. This CDR3 spans 13 amino acids. Germline V gene sequence: CDR1 LGHDT, CDR2 YNNKEL (reference sequence). CDR3 amino acids: CASSPSVSYEQYF. DNA of the CDR3: TGTGCCAGCAGCCCGTCCGTCTCCTACGAGCAGTACTTC.

The chain couples TRBV28 to TRBJ1-5; unclear D gene. The CDR3 extends over 16 amino acids. The germline V and J ends were trimmed by 3 bases and 0 bases, with 12 bases remaining between them. The germline V gene encodes CDR1 MDHEN and CDR2 SYDVKM. The CDR3 is CASSFQARGSNQPQHF. The CDR3 DNA reads TGTGCCAGCAGTTTTCAGGCCCGGGGTAGCAATCAGCCCCAGCATTTT.

This rearrangement joins TRBV6-1 to TRBJ1-5, with 7 nucleotides matching TRBD1. The V segment lost 4 bases and the J segment 9 bases; nucleotides outside the gene matches: 15. CDR1 is MNHNS, CDR2 SASEGT, per germline. This CDR3 has 16 residues. The CDR3 loop reads CASSVGTAALPLPQHF. The DNA for the CDR3 is TGTGCCAGCAGTGTCGGGACAGCGGCTCTCCCTTTGCCCCAGCATTTT.

This clonotype was picked up a small number of times. Germline and junction disagree at one end, which may indicate a read error. The chain is built from TRBV6-5 and TRBJ1-1; 8 bases map to TRBD1. The CDR3 has 15 residues. CDR1 MNHEY and CDR2 SVGAGI come from the germline V gene. The DNA of the CDR3 is TGTGCCAGTAGTTACTGGCAGGGGGCTTTCACTGAAGCTTTCTTT. Its translation is CASSYWQGAFTEAFF.

The V gene is TRBV18, the J gene TRBJ1-1; D remains ambiguous. This CDR3 has 14 amino acids. The germline gives CDR1 KGHSH, CDR2 LQKENI. With 3 bases removed from V and 0 bases from J, the gap between germline ends came to 8 bases. In nucleotides, the CDR3 is TGTGCCAGCTCACCGCAGTGGATGAACACTGAAGCTTTCTTT. The encoded protein is CASSPQWMNTEAFF.

A word on this clonotype: Sequence at one end of the junction differs from germline and may be a read error. The gene calls are TRBV6-1 and TRBJ1-5; no clear D. The V gene's germline CDR1 is MNHNS and CDR2 SASEGT. This CDR3 comprises 14 residues. As DNA, the CDR3 is TGTGCCCGCAGTGAAAGGCAGGGCAATCAGCCCCAGCATTTT. This codes for CARSERQGNQPQHF.

This clonotype showed up just a few times. The gene calls are TRBV12-5 and TRBJ2-6; the D call may be TRBD1 or TRBD2 (5 bases each). Germline V gives CDR1 LGHNT, CDR2 FRNRAP. V lost 4 bases and J 0 bases, leaving 16 bases between the germline ends. This CDR3 region has 18 residues. The CDR3: CASGYVGDLDSGANVLTF. The CDR3 DNA is TGTGCTAGTGGTTACGTGGGGGATTTAGACTCTGGGGCCAACGTCCTGACTTTC.

This clonotype turned up a few times. This sequence joins TRBV20-1 and TRBJ1-4, with D unresolved. This CDR3 contains 12 residues. V was shortened by 5 bases and J by 7 bases, with 11 bases between the two germline ends. The germline V gene encodes CDR1 DFQATT and CDR2 SNEGSKA (reference sequence). CDR3 region: CSAQHGSEKLFF. CDR3 DNA sequence: TGCAGTGCTCAACATGGTAGTGAAAAACTGTTTTTT.

This clonotype came up many times. The chain couples TRBV10-3 to TRBJ2-1; 9 bases agree with TRBD1. The CDR3 sequence is 14 residues long. From germline, CDR1 is ENHRY and CDR2 SYGVKD. Trimming removed 5 bases from V and 8 bases from J; junction bases left unmatched: 7. In nucleotides, the CDR3 is TGTGCCATCAGTCTGGGGACAGGGTACTATGAGCAGTTCTTC. It yields the protein CAISLGTGYYEQFF.

With respect to this clonotype: With a much larger clone just one base away, this may be a read error. The rearrangement links TRBV28 to TRBJ2-5; 7 bases are shared with TRBD2. The CDR3 extends over 16 amino acids. Losses at the gene ends were 2 bases for V and 11 bases for J; bases not matched to a gene: 17. Germline V lookup: CDR1 MDHEN, CDR2 SYDVKM. This chain's CDR3 is CASSLKGGSYPNEQYF. The DNA for the CDR3 is TGTGCCAGCAGTTTAAAAGGCGGGAGTTACCCTAATGAGCAGTACTTC.

This clonotype was detected only a few times. This rearrangement joins TRBV20-1 to TRBJ2-1; 9 bases match TRBD2. The germline CDR1 and CDR2 sequences are DFQATT and SNEGSKA (reference sequence). V shed 0 bases, J shed 2 bases, and the junction held 2 bases outside the gene matches. CDR3 length equals 15 residues. The CDR3 DNA follows: TGCAGTGCTAGAGAAATAGCGGGAGCCTACAATGAGCAGTTCTTC. As protein: CSAREIAGAYNEQFF.

The chain has TRBV6-1 and TRBJ2-3; no clear D gene. Looked up from germline, CDR1 is MNHNS and CDR2 is SASEGT. Trimming removed 3 bases from V and 0 bases from J, with 13 bases in between. This CDR3 has 16 amino acids. This CDR3 reads CASSEGDGASTDTQYF. The DNA for the CDR3 is TGTGCCAGCAGTGAGGGCGACGGAGCTAGCACAGATACGCAGTATTTT.